Shown below are 25 T cell receptor beta chains from a single sample sequenced in a study of cytotoxic CD8 clonotypes in ibrutinib-treated CLL. Sequenced by immunoSEQ multiplex PCR; TCRdb stores in-frame clones only, minus some. The sample holds about 160,000 clones, over 65% seen once. Sequenced material: PBMCs, taken after 12 months of ibrutinib treatment. The receptor set was obtained from a human donor with chronic lymphocytic leukemia.

V usage is TRBV12-5 and J usage is TRBJ1-4; TRBD1 is a possible D gene (6 bases). V dropped 4 bases and J dropped 3 bases, with 27 bases sitting between them. Germline-derived CDR1 and CDR2 are LGHNT and FRNRAP. There are 20 residues in the CDR3. CDR3 loop: CASGCPVTEVRGNSNEKLFF. The CDR3 nucleotides read TGTGCTAGTGGTTGCCCGGTTACAGAGGTGAGGGGGAACTCTAATGAAAAACTGTTTTTT.

The CDR3 DNA reads TGTGCCAGTAATATCGGGACAGGGAGGATGGGCAACACTGAAGCTTTCTTT. Amino acid sequence: CASNIGTGRMGNTEAFF. The rearrangement links TRBV19 to TRBJ1-1, with TRBD1 identical over 9 bases. The CDR3 spans 17 residues. The ends lost 7 bases at V and 2 bases at J; junction bases unmatched: 14. Germline values: CDR1 LNHDA, CDR2 SQIVND (reference sequence).

The chain joins TRBV4-2 to TRBJ1-3, with D unclear. Germline V gene sequence: CDR1 LGHNA, CDR2 YNFKEQ. The CDR3 consists of 17 residues. With 5 bases removed from V and 0 bases from J, the gap between germline ends came to 17 bases. CDR3 DNA: TGTGCCAGCAGCTCCACCGGGAGGACCGACTCTGGAAACACCATATATTTT. Amino acid sequence: CASSSTGRTDSGNTIYF.

The chain uses TRBV2 and TRBJ2-3, with D possibly being TRBD1 (6 bases). This CDR3 is 13 amino acids long. Germline V gene sequence: CDR1 SNHLY, CDR2 FYNNEI. The germline V and J ends were trimmed by 6 bases and 3 bases, with 10 bases remaining between them. The chain's CDR3 is CASRIGGTDTQYF. DNA of the CDR3: TGTGCCAGCAGGATAGGGGGTACAGATACGCAGTATTTT. Drawing the rest from reference TRBV2 and TRBJ2-3, the complete variable domain is EPEVTQTPSHQVTQMGQEVILRCVPISNHLYFYWYRQILGQKVEFLVSFYNNEISEKSEIFDDQFSVERPDGSNFTLKIRSTKLEDSAMYFCASRIGGTDTQYFGPGTRLTVL.

This CDR3 is CASSHPEVNTEAFF. The CDR3 DNA reads as TGTGCCAGCAGTCACCCGGAGGTAAACACTGAAGCTTTCTTT. The chain joins TRBV6-5 to TRBJ1-1; unclear D gene. The length of the CDR3 is 14 residues. Germline CDR1 MNHEY, CDR2 SVGAGI. The V and J ends lost 5 bases and 2 bases respectively, with 12 bases between them.

The rearrangement links TRBV6-1 to TRBJ2-7; unclear D gene. The CDR3 is made up of 14 amino acids. V was trimmed by 1 base and J by 5 bases, leaving 12 bases between them. Germline lookup yields CDR1 MNHNS and CDR2 SASEGT. This CDR3 reads CASSEGGRLHEQYF. In nucleotides, the CDR3 is TGTGCCAGCAGTGAAGGTGGCAGGCTGCACGAGCAGTACTTC.

This chain connects TRBV5-5 to TRBJ2-5; 7 nucleotides line up with TRBD1. The CDR3 runs 15 residues. The V gene end was trimmed by 1 base and the J gene end by 1 base; junction bases not matched to a gene: 4. CDR1 and CDR2 from the germline V gene are SGHKS and YYEKEE (reference sequence). CDR3 nucleotides: TGTGCCAGCAGCTTGACAGGGGCGATCCAAGAGACCCAGTACTTC. It encodes CASSLTGAIQETQYF.

The gene calls are TRBV28 and TRBJ1-1; 7 bases match TRBD1. V lost 5 bases, J lost 4 bases, and 7 bases stayed unmatched. The CDR3 extends over 14 amino acids. Germline CDR1 reads MDHEN; CDR2 reads SYDVKM. The CDR3 nucleotides are TGTGCCAGCAGTACCCCGACAGGGACCACTGAAGCTTTCTTT. This codes for CASSTPTGTTEAFF.

The rearrangement joins TRBV5-6 to TRBJ2-3; possible D gene TRBD1, 6 bases. Germline-derived CDR1 and CDR2 are SGHDT and YYEEEE. CDR3 length equals 17 residues. V shed 1 base and J shed 0 bases, with 15 bases lying between them. In DNA form, the CDR3 reads TGTGCCAGCAGCTTGCGGAGACAGGCCACAAGCACAGATACGCAGTATTTT. Translating it yields CASSLRRQATSTDTQYF.

The CDR3 loop is CASSRDGGVPTDTQYF. The CDR3 DNA is TGTGCCAGCAGCCGAGATGGGGGGGTGCCCACAGATACGCAGTATTTT. This rearrangement joins TRBV7-2 to TRBJ2-3, with 7 bases aligning to TRBD2. Trimming at V came to 5 bases and at J to 2 bases, leaving 10 bases not matched to a gene. The germline CDR1 and CDR2 sequences are SGHTA and FQGNSA. This CDR3 contains 16 residues.

The chain carries TRBV2 and TRBJ2-6; TRBD1 might be the D (5 bases). The CDR3 runs to 15 residues. V lost 8 bases to trimming and J lost 2 bases, with 13 bases between them. The V gene's germline CDR1 is SNHLY and CDR2 FYNNEI. CDR3: CASGPDRAGANVLTF. The CDR3 nucleotides read TGTGCCAGCGGTCCAGACAGAGCTGGGGCCAACGTCCTGACTTTC.

The chain joins TRBV9 to TRBJ2-1, with a weak D call TRBD2 (6 bases). The germline V and J ends were trimmed by 0 bases and 8 bases, with 15 bases remaining between them. This CDR3 contains 15 residues. Germline loops: CDR1 SGDLS, CDR2 YYNGEE. The CDR3 DNA reads as TGTGCCAGCAGCGTAGTTGGTGGCGGGGTCGATGAGCAGTTCTTC. This encodes CASSVVGGGVDEQFF.

This clone was seen only once. The chain joins TRBV18 to TRBJ1-1; weak D call: TRBD1 (6 bases). The ends were cut back, 2 bases at V and 3 bases at J, with 13 bases in the middle. This CDR3 has 15 amino acids. Looked up from germline, CDR1 is KGHSH and CDR2 is LQKENI. The CDR3 nucleotides are TGTGCCAGCTCACCATTGGACAGACGCTACACTGAAGCTTTCTTT. Protein sequence: CASSPLDRRYTEAFF.

This rearrangement joins TRBV28 to TRBJ2-5; maybe TRBD2 (6 bases). This CDR3 spans 15 amino acids. Germline V lookup: CDR1 MDHEN, CDR2 SYDVKM. V was clipped by 4 bases and J by 4 bases, with 16 bases between them. The CDR3 protein is CASSSHGLGGETQYF. As DNA, the CDR3 is TGTGCCAGCAGTTCCCACGGTTTGGGGGGAGAGACCCAGTACTTC.

This sequence joins TRBV28 and TRBJ2-4; TRBD1 matches 8 bases. V shed 6 bases and J 4 bases; nucleotides not matched to a gene: 8. This CDR3 contains 15 residues. Germline V gives CDR1 MDHEN, CDR2 SYDVKM. CDR3 in DNA: TGTGCCAGCAGGCAGGGGGCTACCCCTAAAAACATTCAGTACTTC. Translated, it gives CASRQGATPKNIQYF.

V is TRBV2 and J is TRBJ1-2; TRBD1 matches 7 bases. Per germline, CDR1 SNHLY and CDR2 FYNNEI. Trimming removed 2 bases from V and 6 bases from J; junction bases left unmatched: 9. This CDR3 comprises 15 residues. The CDR3 sequence: CASSESLRDSNGYTF. The DNA for the CDR3 is TGTGCCAGCAGTGAAAGCCTCCGGGACAGCAATGGCTACACCTTC.

This clone was counted between two and nine times. The chain carries TRBV7-8 and TRBJ2-5; possible D gene TRBD1, 5 bases. This CDR3 region has 15 residues. Between the trimmed V and J ends, which lost 2 bases and 5 bases, there was a span of 15 bases. The germline gives CDR1 SGHVS, CDR2 FQNEAQ. The chain's CDR3 is CASSLSVGRRETQYF. The CDR3 DNA is TGTGCCAGCAGCTTATCTGTGGGGCGTAGGGAGACCCAGTACTTC.

This clone has only a few counts. The chain carries TRBV29-1 and TRBJ1-2; D may be TRBD1 (6 bases). V shed 8 bases and J shed 6 bases, with 10 bases lying between them. The CDR3 spans 10 residues. Germline V gene data show CDR1 as SQVTM and CDR2 as ANQGSEA. The DNA for the CDR3 is TGCAGCACTTGGGACAATGGCTACACCTTC. As protein: CSTWDNGYTF.

This clone occurred a few times. This rearrangement joins TRBV1 to TRBJ1-2. TRBV1 is designated a pseudogene. The CDR3 is made up of 10 amino acids. The CDR3 DNA is TGCACCAGCAGCCAAGATGGCTACACCTTC. As protein: CTSSQDGYTF.

The V call is TRBV7-3, the J call TRBJ2-1, with TRBD1 matching 7 bases. The CDR3 runs to 16 residues. J lost 13 bases, V lost 0 bases, and 15 bases had no gene match. The germline gives CDR1 SGHTA, CDR2 FQGTGA. DNA for the CDR3: TGTGCCAGCAGCTTAACAGAGGGGGCCCTTTTTCCGAATCAGTTCTTC. This encodes CASSLTEGALFPNQFF. Using reference TRBV7-3 and TRBJ2-1 for the parts outside the CDR3, the full variable domain is GAGVSQTPSNKVTEKGKYVELRCDPISGHTALYWYRQSLGQGPEFLIYFQGTGAADDSGLPNDRFFAVRPEGSVSTLKIQRTERGDSAVYLCASSLTEGALFPNQFFGPGTRLTVL.

The genes are TRBV2 and TRBJ1-1; D uncertain. Germline V gene data show CDR1 as SNHLY and CDR2 as FYNNEI. V shed 8 bases and J shed 10 bases, with 17 bases lying between them. This CDR3 is 12 amino acids long. CDR3 amino acids: CASGSRPPGAFF. CDR3 nucleotide sequence: TGTGCCAGCGGGTCCAGACCGCCGGGAGCTTTCTTT.

The table lists this clone with a count of one. The chain is built from TRBV7-8 and TRBJ2-1, with TRBD1 matching over 10 bases. This CDR3 region has 16 residues. The germline V gene has CDR1 SGHVS and CDR2 FQNEAQ. The junction had 6 bases not matched to a gene; V was cut back by 5 bases and J by 2 bases. In DNA, the CDR3 is TGTGCCAGCAGCCCAGAGGACAGGGGGACCTACAATGAGCAGTTCTTC. It specifies CASSPEDRGTYNEQFF.

The rearrangement links TRBV19 to TRBJ1-2; 8 bases match TRBD1. The germline CDR1 and CDR2 sequences are LNHDA and SQIVND (reference sequence). The junction had 5 bases not matched to a gene; V was cut back by 4 bases and J by 4 bases. The CDR3 is 14 amino acids. CDR3 nucleotide sequence: TGTGCCAGTAGTAGAGACAGGGGATCCTATGGCTACACCTTC. Its translation: CASSRDRGSYGYTF. The complete variable domain, with remaining parts taken from reference TRBV19 and TRBJ1-2, reads DGGITQSPKYLFRKEGQNVTLSCEQNLNHDAMYWYRQDPGQGLRLIYYSQIVNDFQKGDIAEGYSVSREKKESFPLTVTSAQKNPTAFYLCASSRDRGSYGYTFGSGTRLTVV.

About this clone: Distinct nucleotide sequences in the sample also encode this CDR3. This chain joins TRBV9 and TRBJ2-1; D may be TRBD2 (5 bases). Trimming stripped 1 base from V and 0 bases from J, with 11 bases between. CDR1 is SGDLS and CDR2 is YYNGEE in the germline V gene. The CDR3 contains 16 residues. The CDR3 bases are TGTGCCAGCAGCGTAAGAAGCGGCTCCTCCTACAATGAGCAGTTCTTC. Translation gives CASSVRSGSSYNEQFF.

This chain links TRBV4-1 with TRBJ2-7; TRBD2 agrees at 9 bases. Germline V gene data show CDR1 as MGHRA and CDR2 as YSYEKL. The CDR3 extends over 14 amino acids. The trim removed 1 base at V and 6 bases at J, leaving 4 bases unmatched. The DNA of the CDR3 is TGCGCCAGCAGCCAAGTTAGCGGGAGTGGCGAGCAGTACTTC. The encoded protein is CASSQVSGSGEQYF.